This is a list of T cell receptor beta chains from one sample in a study of blood T cell repertoires in COVID-19. The protocol was immunoSEQ multiplex PCR, while the TCRdb copy is restricted to in-frame clones and leaves out a portion. The data show 150,000 or so clones, around 84% seen once. Sequenced material: PBMCs or T cells enriched from blood (not recorded which). The receptor source for this set is a woman between 45 and 65 years old who had recovered from COVID-19. Both conserved end residues are part of each CDR3. Each record gives: V gene, clone size, J gene, D gene, CDR3 protein, CDR3 DNA. A D gene is named only where the DNA matches it firmly. The size of a clone is reported for some rows only, either as once, few or many, or as a class for expanded clones.

TRBV6-2/TRBV6-3	few	TRBJ2-7	TRBD2	CASSYLPGSSGAYEQYF	TGTGCCAGCAGTTACCTTCCCGGGTCTAGCGGGGCCTACGAGCAGTACTTC
TRBV5-1	.	TRBJ2-2	.	CASSLVPGNPGELFF	TGCGCCAGCAGCTTGGTCCCAGGGAACCCCGGGGAGCTGTTTTTT
TRBV7-2	few	TRBJ2-7	.	CASSLGLFSYEQYF	TGTGCCAGCAGCTTAGGTCTTTTCTCCTACGAGCAGTACTTC
TRBV6-5	few	TRBJ2-7	.	CATLGWSGPYEQYF	TGTGCCACCCTGGGCTGGTCCGGTCCCTACGAGCAGTACTTC
TRBV7-9	.	TRBJ2-1	.	CASSLLITGSYNEQFF	TGTGCCAGCAGCCTCCTTATCACAGGCTCCTACAATGAGCAGTTCTTC
TRBV6-5	.	TRBJ1-2	.	CASSSDSPYYGYTF	TGTGCCAGCAGTTCGGACAGTCCCTACTATGGCTACACCTTC
TRBV27	.	TRBJ1-2	TRBD1	CASSTGGHGYTF	TGTGCCAGCAGTACAGGGGGTCATGGCTACACCTTC
TRBV6-1	.	TRBJ2-7	.	CASSEPRGKYEQYF	TGTGCCAGCAGTGAACCCAGGGGCAAATACGAGCAGTACTTC
TRBV6-2/TRBV6-3	.	TRBJ1-1	.	CASSYQGSDTEAFF	TGTGCCAGCAGTTATCAGGGCTCCGACACTGAAGCTTTCTTT
TRBV7-3	.	TRBJ2-2	.	CASSFGQTGELFF	TGTGCCAGCAGCTTCGGACAGACCGGGGAGCTGTTTTTT
TRBV28	.	TRBJ1-4	.	CASSLEVEKLFF	TGTGCCAGCAGTTTGGAGGTGGAAAAACTGTTTTTT
TRBV3-1/TRBV3-2	few	TRBJ2-5	.	CASSQGSGVQETQYF	TGTGCCAGCAGCCAAGGATCGGGGGTCCAAGAGACCCAGTACTTC
TRBV5-4	.	TRBJ2-7	TRBD2	CASSEPGLAGFVNEQYF	TGTGCCAGCAGCGAGCCGGGACTAGCGGGATTCGTCAACGAGCAGTACTTC
TRBV7-3	.	TRBJ1-1	.	CASSLTPGNTEAFF	TGTGCCAGCAGCTTAACGCCAGGGAACACTGAAGCTTTCTTT
TRBV28	once	TRBJ1-2	TRBD1	CASSSRTGVWGYTF	TGTGCCAGCAGTTCCCGGACAGGGGTCTGGGGCTACACCTTC
TRBV11-1	.	TRBJ2-7	TRBD2	CASSLGAGDSSYEQYF	TGTGCCAGCAGCTTAGGGGCGGGGGATTCTTCCTACGAGCAGTACTTC
TRBV6-5	.	TRBJ1-6	.	CASSYSEGGNSPLHF	TGTGCCAGCAGTTACAGTGAGGGAGGTAATTCACCCCTCCACTTT
TRBV27	.	TRBJ2-7	TRBD2	CASGALAGGPFEQYF	TGTGCCAGCGGAGCCCTAGCGGGAGGGCCTTTCGAGCAGTACTTC
TRBV19	.	TRBJ1-5	TRBD1	CASGAGTGIVMSQPQHF	TGTGCCAGTGGGGCCGGGACAGGGATTGTGATGTCTCAGCCCCAGCATTTT
TRBV7-2	.	TRBJ2-3	.	CASTHQRADTQYF	TGTGCCAGCACCCACCAACGGGCAGATACGCAGTATTTT
TRBV18	.	TRBJ1-5	.	CASSRDFTNQPQHF	TGTGCCAGCTCACGGGACTTTACCAATCAGCCCCAGCATTTT
TRBV5-8	few	TRBJ1-2	TRBD1	CASSPDRRTYGYTF	TGTGCCAGCAGTCCGGACAGGAGGACTTATGGCTACACCTTC
TRBV25-1	.	TRBJ2-7	.	CASSVSSAKSEQYF	TGTGCCAGCAGTGTTTCTAGCGCTAAGTCGGAGCAGTACTTC
TRBV2	.	TRBJ2-5	TRBD2	CASMGYARGQETQYF	TGTGCCAGCATGGGGTATGCGCGGGGGCAAGAGACCCAGTACTTC
TRBV11-3	.	TRBJ1-1	.	CASSLTGLNTEAFF	TGTGCCAGCAGCTTAACAGGATTGAACACTGAAGCTTTCTTT
TRBV3-1/TRBV3-2	.	TRBJ1-4	.	CASSQEGGGNEKLFF	TGTGCCAGCAGCCAAGAGGGGGGAGGTAATGAAAAACTGTTTTTT
TRBV6-6	.	TRBJ1-5	TRBD1	CASSPGTGFVSNQPQHF	TGTGCCAGCAGTCCCGGGACAGGGTTTGTAAGCAATCAGCCCCAGCATTTT
TRBV5-1	once	TRBJ1-6	TRBD1	CASSRDSNSPLHF	TGCGCCAGCAGCAGGGACAGTAATTCACCCCTCCACTTT
TRBV6-4	.	TRBJ1-2	TRBD1	CASSDTGGYGYTF	TGTGCCAGCAGTGACACAGGGGGCTATGGCTACACCTTC